The sequence of this T cell receptor (beta chain) was determined in a study of blood T cell repertoires in COVID-19. The overall study: Sites in the United States, Italy and Spain provided acute and convalescent COVID-19 samples.

V lost 6 bases and J lost 8, with 16 bases in between. CDR1 is MNHEY, CDR2 SVGAGI, per germline. CDR3 size: 13 residues. Per the study methods: Reference gene primer amplification gave nucleated cell count estimates. TCRdb's table, derived via immunoSEQ multiplex PCR, lists solely in-frame clones and lacks some. V and J calls and clone size are those listed in that table; D and trimming were worked out from the DNA. The profile shows some 320,000 clones, almost 85% of them singletons. Source material: peripheral blood. This receptor was obtained from a human donor in a cohort sampled during active COVID-19. This rearrangement joins TRBV6-5 to TRBJ1-1; D unclear. DNA for the CDR3: TGTGCCAGCAGCGTTAACTTTCAAGTAGAAGCTTTCTTT. Translation gives CASSVNFQVEAFF.